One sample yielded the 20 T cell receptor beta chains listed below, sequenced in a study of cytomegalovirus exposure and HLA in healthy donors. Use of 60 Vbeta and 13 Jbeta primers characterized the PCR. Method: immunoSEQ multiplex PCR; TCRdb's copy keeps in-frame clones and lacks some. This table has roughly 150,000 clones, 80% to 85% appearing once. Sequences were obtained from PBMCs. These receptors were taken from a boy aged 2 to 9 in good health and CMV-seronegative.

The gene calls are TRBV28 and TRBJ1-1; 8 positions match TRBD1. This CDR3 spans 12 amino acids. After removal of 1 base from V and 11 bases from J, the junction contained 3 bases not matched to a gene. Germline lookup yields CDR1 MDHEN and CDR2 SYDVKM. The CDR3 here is CASSLLGQEAFF. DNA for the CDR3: TGTGCCAGCAGTTTATTGGGACAGGAGGCTTTCTTT.

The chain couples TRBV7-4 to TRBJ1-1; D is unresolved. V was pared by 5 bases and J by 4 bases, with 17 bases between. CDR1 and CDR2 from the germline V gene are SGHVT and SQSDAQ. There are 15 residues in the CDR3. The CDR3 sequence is CASSQETYLGTEAFF. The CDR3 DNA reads TGTGCCAGCAGCCAAGAGACATACCTGGGCACTGAAGCTTTCTTT. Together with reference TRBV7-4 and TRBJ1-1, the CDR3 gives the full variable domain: GAGVSQSPRYKVAKRGRDVALRCDSISGHVTLYWYRQTLGQGSEVLTYSQSDAQRDKSGRPSGRFSAERPERSVSTLKIQRTEQGDSAVYLCASSQETYLGTEAFFGQGTRLTVV.

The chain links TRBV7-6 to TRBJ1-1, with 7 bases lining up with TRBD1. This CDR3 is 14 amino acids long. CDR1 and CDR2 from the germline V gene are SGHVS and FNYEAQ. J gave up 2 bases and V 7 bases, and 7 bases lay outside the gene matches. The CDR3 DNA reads TGTGCCAGCACCAGATACAGGGGAAACACTGAAGCTTTCTTT. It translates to CASTRYRGNTEAFF.

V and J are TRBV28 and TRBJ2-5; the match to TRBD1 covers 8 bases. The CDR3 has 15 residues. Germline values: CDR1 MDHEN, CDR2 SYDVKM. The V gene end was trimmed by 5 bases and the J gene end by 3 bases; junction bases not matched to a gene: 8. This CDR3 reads CASSGPGTGEETQYF. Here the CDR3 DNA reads TGTGCCAGCAGTGGACCCGGGACAGGCGAAGAGACCCAGTACTTC. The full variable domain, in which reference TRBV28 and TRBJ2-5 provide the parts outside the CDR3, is DVKVTQSSRYLVKRTGEKVFLECVQDMDHENMFWYRQDPGLGLRLIYFSYDVKMKEKGDIPEGYSVSREKKERFSLILESASTNQTSMYLCASSGPGTGEETQYFGPGTRLLVL.

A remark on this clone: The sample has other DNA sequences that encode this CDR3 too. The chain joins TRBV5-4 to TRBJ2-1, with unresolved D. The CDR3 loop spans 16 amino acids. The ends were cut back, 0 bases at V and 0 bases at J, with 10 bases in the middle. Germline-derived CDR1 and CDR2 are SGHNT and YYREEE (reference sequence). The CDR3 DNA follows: TGTGCCAGCAGCTTGGGCAGGCCCAGCTCCTACAATGAGCAGTTCTTC. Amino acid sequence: CASSLGRPSSYNEQFF.

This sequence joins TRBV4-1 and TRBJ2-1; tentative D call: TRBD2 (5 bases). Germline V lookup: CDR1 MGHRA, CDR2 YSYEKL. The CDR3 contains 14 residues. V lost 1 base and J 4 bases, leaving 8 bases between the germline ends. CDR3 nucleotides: TGCGCCAGCAGCCAAGGTAGCGAGTACAATGAGCAGTTCTTC. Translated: CASSQGSEYNEQFF.

This chain's CDR3 is CASSEFGGPAETQYF. The CDR3, as DNA: TGTGCCAGCAGTGAATTCGGGGGGCCGGCAGAGACCCAGTACTTC. This sequence joins TRBV6-1 and TRBJ2-5; D possibly corresponds to TRBD2 (7 bases). Germline V gene sequence: CDR1 MNHNS, CDR2 SASEGT. There are 15 residues in the CDR3. V shed 2 bases and J shed 4 bases, with 14 bases lying between them.

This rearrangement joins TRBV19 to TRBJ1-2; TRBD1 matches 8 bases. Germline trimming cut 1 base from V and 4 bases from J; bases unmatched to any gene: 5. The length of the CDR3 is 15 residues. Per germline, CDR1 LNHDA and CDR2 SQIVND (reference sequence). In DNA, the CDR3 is TGTGCCAGTAGTATAGGAGTCCAGGGGGCCTATGGCTACACCTTC. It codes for CASSIGVQGAYGYTF.

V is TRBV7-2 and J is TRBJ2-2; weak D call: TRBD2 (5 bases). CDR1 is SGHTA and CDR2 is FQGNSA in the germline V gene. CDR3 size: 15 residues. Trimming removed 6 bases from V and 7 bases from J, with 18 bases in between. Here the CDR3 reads CASSRQLVLGGELFF. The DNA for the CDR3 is TGTGCCAGCAGTAGACAACTAGTTTTGGGCGGGGAGCTGTTTTTT.

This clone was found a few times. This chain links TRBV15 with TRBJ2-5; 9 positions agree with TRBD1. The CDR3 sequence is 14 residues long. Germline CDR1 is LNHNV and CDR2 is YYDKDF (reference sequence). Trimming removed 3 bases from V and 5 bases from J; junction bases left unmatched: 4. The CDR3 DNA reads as TGTGCCACCAGCAGGAACAGGGGGCTGGAGACCCAGTACTTC. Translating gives CATSRNRGLETQYF. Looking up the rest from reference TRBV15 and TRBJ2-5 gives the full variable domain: DAMVIQNPRYQVTQFGKPVTLSCSQTLNHNVMYWYQQKSSQAPKLLFHYYDKDFNNEADTPDNFQSRRPNTSFCFLDIRSPGLGDTAMYLCATSRNRGLETQYFGPGTRLLVL.

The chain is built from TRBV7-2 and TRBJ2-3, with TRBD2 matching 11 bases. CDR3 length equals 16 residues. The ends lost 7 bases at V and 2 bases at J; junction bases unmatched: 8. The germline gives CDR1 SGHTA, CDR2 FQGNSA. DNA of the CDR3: TGTGCCAGCATCCTTCGACTAGCGGGACTCACAGATACGCAGTATTTT. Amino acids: CASILRLAGLTDTQYF.

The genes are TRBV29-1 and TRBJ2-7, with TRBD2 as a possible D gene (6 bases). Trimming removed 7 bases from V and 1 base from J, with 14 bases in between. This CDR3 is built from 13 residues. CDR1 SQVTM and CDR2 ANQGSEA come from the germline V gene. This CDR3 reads CSAGTYGSYEQYF. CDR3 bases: TGCAGCGCTGGGACTTACGGATCCTACGAGCAGTACTTC.

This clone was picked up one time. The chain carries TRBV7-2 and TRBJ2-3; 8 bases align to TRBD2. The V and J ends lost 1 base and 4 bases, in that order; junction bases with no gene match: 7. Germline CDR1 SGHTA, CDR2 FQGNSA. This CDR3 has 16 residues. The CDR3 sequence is CASSLVGAGVADTQYF. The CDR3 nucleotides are TGTGCCAGCAGCTTAGTCGGAGCGGGAGTAGCAGATACGCAGTATTTT.

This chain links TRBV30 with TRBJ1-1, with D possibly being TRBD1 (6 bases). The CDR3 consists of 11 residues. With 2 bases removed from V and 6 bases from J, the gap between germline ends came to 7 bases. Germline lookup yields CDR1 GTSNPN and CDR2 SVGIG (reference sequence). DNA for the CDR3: TGTGCCTGGAGTAGACAGGCTGAAGCTTTCTTT. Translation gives CAWSRQAEAFF.

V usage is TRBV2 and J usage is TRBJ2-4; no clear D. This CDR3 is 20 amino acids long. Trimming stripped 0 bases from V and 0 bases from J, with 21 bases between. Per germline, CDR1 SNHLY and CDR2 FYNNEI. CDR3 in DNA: TGTGCCAGCAGTGAAGCTGTGCCAGGCTATTTCCCCCTAGCCAAAAACATTCAGTACTTC. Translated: CASSEAVPGYFPLAKNIQYF.

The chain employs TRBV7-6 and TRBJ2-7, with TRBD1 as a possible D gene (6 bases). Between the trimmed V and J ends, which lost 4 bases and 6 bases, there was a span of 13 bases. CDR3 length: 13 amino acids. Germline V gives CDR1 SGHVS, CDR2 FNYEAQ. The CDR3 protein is CASSSLQGSEQYV. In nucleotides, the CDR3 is TGTGCCAGCAGCTCGCTCCAGGGGTCCGAGCAGTACGTC.

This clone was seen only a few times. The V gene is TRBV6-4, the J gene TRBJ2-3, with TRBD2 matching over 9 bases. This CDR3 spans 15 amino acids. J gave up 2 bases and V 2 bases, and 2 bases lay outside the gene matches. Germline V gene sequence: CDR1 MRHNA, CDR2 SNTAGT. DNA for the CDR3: TGTGCCAGCAGTGACGGCGGGAGGGCCACAGATACGCAGTATTTT. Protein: CASSDGGRATDTQYF.

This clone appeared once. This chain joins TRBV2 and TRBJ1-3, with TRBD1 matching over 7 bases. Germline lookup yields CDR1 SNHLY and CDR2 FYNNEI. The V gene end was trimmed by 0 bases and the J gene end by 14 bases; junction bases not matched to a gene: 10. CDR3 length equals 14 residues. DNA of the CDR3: TGTGCCAGCAGTGAAGCGCTTCTGGGCAGGGGGTTATATTTT. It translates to CASSEALLGRGLYF.

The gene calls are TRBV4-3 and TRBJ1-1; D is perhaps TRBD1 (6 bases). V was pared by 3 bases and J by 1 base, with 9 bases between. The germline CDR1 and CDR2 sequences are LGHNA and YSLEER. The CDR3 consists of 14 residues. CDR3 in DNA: TGCGCCAGCAGCCATAGGACAGAGAACACTGAAGCTTTCTTT. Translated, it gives CASSHRTENTEAFF.

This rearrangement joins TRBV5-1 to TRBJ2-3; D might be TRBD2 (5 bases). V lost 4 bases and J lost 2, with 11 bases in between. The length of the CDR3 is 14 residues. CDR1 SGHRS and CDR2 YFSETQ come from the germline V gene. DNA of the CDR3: TGCGCCAGCAGCGTAGAGCGGAACACAGATACGCAGTATTTT. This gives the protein CASSVERNTDTQYF.